Reported below is one TCR beta chain. The antigen is undetermined. The data stem from a study of T cells after yellow fever vaccination. Study summary: Low-cell-number fractions were prepared with SMART-Seq v4 Ultra Low Input. Study-wide findings and caveats: Though weaker, the secondary response peaked faster, on day 5 versus 15.

A 5'RACE template-switching step, the method used to make TCR cDNA, added a universal primer site and UMIs. TCRdb independently ran MiXCR on the 5' RACE reads; one entry per CDR3 protein. Of around 180,000 distinct CDR3 sequences in the sample, approximately 6.2% were seen once. CDR3 size: 11 residues. Germline CDR1 reads MNHNY; CDR2 reads SVGAGI (reference sequence). Trimming left V 5 bases short and J 10 bases short, with 9 bases between. The chain carries TRBV6-6 and TRBJ2-1; D unresolved. The material was CD4+ T cells sorted from PBMCs, obtained on the day of the first yellow fever vaccination. This TCR derives from a man between 18 and 35 years old who received the YFV17D yellow fever vaccine. Here the CDR3 reads CASSHALEQFF. CDR3 in DNA: TGTGCCAGCAGTCACGCTTTAGAGCAGTTCTTC.